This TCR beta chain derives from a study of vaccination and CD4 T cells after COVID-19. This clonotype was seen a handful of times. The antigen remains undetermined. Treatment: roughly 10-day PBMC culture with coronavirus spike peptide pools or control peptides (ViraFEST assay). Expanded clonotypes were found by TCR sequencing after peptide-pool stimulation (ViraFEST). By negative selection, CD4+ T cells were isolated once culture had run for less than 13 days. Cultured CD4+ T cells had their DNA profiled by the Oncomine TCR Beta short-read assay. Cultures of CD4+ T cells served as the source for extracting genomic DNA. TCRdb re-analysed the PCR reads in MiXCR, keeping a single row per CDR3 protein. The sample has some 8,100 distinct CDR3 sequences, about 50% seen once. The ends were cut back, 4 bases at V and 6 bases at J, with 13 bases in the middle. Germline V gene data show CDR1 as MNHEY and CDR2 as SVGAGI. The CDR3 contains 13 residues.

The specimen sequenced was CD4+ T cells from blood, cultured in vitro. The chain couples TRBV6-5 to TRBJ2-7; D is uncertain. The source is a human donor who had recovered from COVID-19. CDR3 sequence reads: CASSSPPVAEQYF. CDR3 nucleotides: TGTGCCAGCAGTTCCCCCCCGGTCGCCGAGCAGTACTTC.